This paragraph reports one T cell receptor beta chain. The source of the sample is a study of blood T cell repertoires in COVID-19. For the study at large: Donors in the United States, Italy and Spain gave samples during acute or convalescent COVID-19. Sources were T cells, B-cell-depleted T cells, or PBMCs; the material itself was cDNA or gDNA.

With V trimmed by 7 bases and J by 6 bases, 2 bases remained unmatched. This CDR3 comprises 12 residues. In germline, CDR1 is KGHDR, CDR2 SFDVKD. In the authors' workflow: How many nucleated cells were present was estimated from reference gene primer amplification. Assay used: immunoSEQ multiplex PCR; TCRdb lists only in-frame clones, some missing. V, J and clone size reflect that table, while D and trimming were determined from the DNA. Here the sample spans 200,000 to 300,000 clones, approximately 88% being singletons. The sample comprised peripheral blood. The clonotype was recovered from a woman in her twenties or thirties with acute or convalescent COVID-19. The chain employs TRBV24-1 and TRBJ2-1, with 7 nucleotides matching TRBD2. CDR3 protein: CATSGGGNEQFF. CDR3 sequence (DNA): TGTGCCACCAGCGGCGGGGGCAATGAGCAGTTCTTC.